These 29 T cell receptor beta chains came from one sample sequenced in a study of CXCR3-negative and CXCR3-positive naive CD8 T cells. Study results and caveats: More hydrophobic TRB CDR3s were found in CXCR3-positive naive cells than in CXCR3-negative naive cells.

Their cognate antigens are unknown. It was by 5' RACE with UMI labels that the TRB cDNA libraries were prepared. Following a re-call of the 5' RACE reads, TCRdb has one entry per CDR3 protein and lacks DNA. Its table records about 130,000 distinct CDR3 sequences. Sequencing input: naive CXCR3+ CD8+ T cells from blood. Subset in this sample: CD45RO-CCR7+CD27+CD95- naive CD8+ T cells expressing CXCR3 (TNR3+). The receptor set was obtained from a human donor in good health. Some clones in this sample may be carry-over from other donors' samples.

V usage is TRBV20-1 and J usage is TRBJ2-2; the D call from TCRdb, TRBD2, cannot be confirmed without DNA. Per the germline V gene, CDR1 is DFQATT and CDR2 is SNEGSKA (reference sequence). The CDR3 has 16 residues. CDR3 region: CSARDLQLGWRGELFF.

V is TRBV28 and J is TRBJ1-5; there is no DNA to check the TCRdb D call of TRBD1. The CDR3 totals 13 residues. CDR1 MDHEN and CDR2 SYDVKM come from the germline V gene. The CDR3 spells CASSGAGAQPQHF.

The V gene is TRBV28, the J gene TRBJ2-1. Germline CDR1 and CDR2: MDHEN and SYDVKM. This CDR3 has 17 amino acids. This CDR3 reads CASSLGGSGRAYNEQFF.

CDR3 in amino acids: CASSFPGPGFDEQFF. V usage is TRBV7-8 and J usage is TRBJ2-1; the D gene TCRdb calls, TRBD1, cannot be checked with no DNA. Germline CDR1 and CDR2: SGHVS and FQNEAQ. This CDR3 comprises 15 residues. Drawing the rest from reference TRBV7-8 and TRBJ2-1, the complete variable domain is GAGVSQSPRYKVAKRGQDVALRCDPISGHVSLFWYQQALGQGPEFLTYFQNEAQLDKSGLPSDRFFAERPEGSVSTLKIQRTQQEDSAVYLCASSFPGPGFDEQFFGPGTRLTVL.

This chain links TRBV12-3 or TRBV12-4 with TRBJ2-1; the D call of TRBD2 rests on TCRdb alone, since no DNA is present to check it. This CDR3 spans 17 amino acids. CDR3 loop: CASTLAVGILIYNEQFF.

V is TRBV19 and J is TRBJ1-5; TCRdb lists TRBD1, though no DNA is available to test this call. Germline V gives CDR1 LNHDA, CDR2 SQIVND (reference sequence). CDR3 size: 18 residues. The CDR3 spells CASSIFRLGRISNQPQHF.

CDR3: CASSERTEVQPQHF. The V call is TRBV6-1, the J call TRBJ1-5. Germline V CDR1 and CDR2: MNHNS, SASEGT. The CDR3 has 14 amino acids.

This chain connects TRBV11-3 to TRBJ2-2; the TCRdb D gene call, TRBD1, has no DNA to confirm it. The CDR3 extends over 15 amino acids. Germline CDR1 is SGHNT and CDR2 is YENEEA. The CDR3 protein is CASSARDSNTGELFF.

The chain combines TRBV12-3 or TRBV12-4 with TRBJ1-1; the TCRdb D gene call, TRBD1, has no DNA to confirm it. CDR3 length: 16 residues. The CDR3 region is CASSPRQENMNTEAFF.

The chain carries TRBV19 and TRBJ1-1; TCRdb proposes TRBD1, but this gene call is untestable without DNA. The CDR3 consists of 14 residues. The V gene's germline CDR1 is LNHDA and CDR2 SQIVND (reference sequence). CDR3 sequence reads: CASSIVSSGTEAFF.

This chain links TRBV5-1 with TRBJ2-7; the D call of TRBD1 rests on TCRdb alone, since no DNA is present to check it. The CDR3 sequence is 16 residues long. Germline V gene data show CDR1 as SGHRS and CDR2 as YFSETQ. The CDR3 is CASSLNGQGPSLEQYF. Full variable domain (rest looked up from reference TRBV5-1 and TRBJ2-7): KAGVTQTPRYLIKTRGQQVTLSCSPISGHRSVSWYQQTPGQGLQFLFEYFSETQRNKGNFPGRFSGRQFSNSRSEMNVSTLELGDSALYLCASSLNGQGPSLEQYFGPGTRLTVT.

The chain joins TRBV7-8 to TRBJ2-2; TCRdb outputs TRBD2, but without DNA this stays unchecked. This CDR3 comprises 16 residues. CDR1 SGHVS and CDR2 FQNEAQ come from the germline V gene. CDR3: CASSLRVSGIFGELFF.

The chain links TRBV25-1 to TRBJ2-5. The CDR3 totals 12 residues. Germline CDR1 is MGHDK and CDR2 is SYGVNS. CDR3 amino acids: CASSERQETQYF.

The chain uses TRBV14 and TRBJ2-7; the TCRdb call, TRBD1, lacks DNA for checking. Germline-derived CDR1 and CDR2 are SGHDN and FVKESK. The CDR3 totals 14 residues. CDR3 amino acids: CASSQYRTTYEQYF. The full variable domain, rest sourced from reference TRBV14 and TRBJ2-7, is EAGVTQFPSHSVIEKGQTVTLRCDPISGHDNLYWYRRVMGKEIKFLLHFVKESKQDESGMPNNRFLAERTGGTYSTLKVQPAELEDSGVYFCASSQYRTTYEQYFGPGTRLTVT.

This chain links TRBV29-1 with TRBJ2-2; the D call of TRBD2 rests on TCRdb alone, since no DNA is present to check it. CDR3 length: 14 amino acids. Germline V lookup: CDR1 SQVTM, CDR2 ANQGSEA. This CDR3 reads CSVEGDLSPGELFF.

V usage is TRBV6-5 and J usage is TRBJ2-7; the TCRdb call, TRBD1, lacks DNA for checking. Germline CDR1 MNHEY, CDR2 SVGAGI. This CDR3 spans 15 amino acids. The CDR3 protein is CASSYGEGGYYEQYF.

The chain carries TRBV25-1 and TRBJ1-6; TCRdb selects TRBD1, and the lack of DNA leaves this call unchecked. The CDR3 spans 13 residues. Germline V gene sequence: CDR1 MGHDK, CDR2 SYGVNS. CDR3 protein: CASSPGNNSPLHF. The entire variable domain, with the rest obtained from reference TRBV25-1 and TRBJ1-6, is as follows: EADIYQTPRYLVIGTGKKITLECSQTMGHDKMYWYQQDPGMELHLIHYSYGVNSTEKGDLSSESTVSRIRTEHFPLTLESARPSHTSQYLCASSPGNNSPLHFGNGTRLTVT.

The J gene is TRBJ2-7, the V gene TRBV19; TCRdb designates TRBD1, a call that cannot be tested without DNA. The germline CDR1 and CDR2 sequences are LNHDA and SQIVND (reference sequence). This CDR3 contains 17 residues. The CDR3 reads CASSPGPTEPQTYEQYF.

This chain links TRBV21-1 with TRBJ1-2; TCRdb outputs TRBD1, but without DNA this stays unchecked. TRBV21-1 is assigned pseudogene status. The CDR3 extends over 15 amino acids. The CDR3 sequence: CASSKGQGLNYGYTF.

The chain carries TRBV11-2 and TRBJ2-7; TCRdb returns TRBD2, unconfirmable since there is no DNA. Germline-derived CDR1 and CDR2 are SGHAT and FQNNGV. This CDR3 spans 14 amino acids. CDR3 region: CASSLRPLSYEQYF.

The chain has TRBV2 and TRBJ2-1; the TCRdb D gene call, TRBD1, has no DNA to confirm it. The CDR3 spans 14 residues. Germline V gives CDR1 SNHLY, CDR2 FYNNEI. CDR3 in amino acids: CASSAGTGGFEQFF.

The chain links TRBV29-1 to TRBJ2-1; TCRdb picks TRBD1, but there is no DNA to check that call. Germline V gene data show CDR1 as SQVTM and CDR2 as ANQGSEA. The CDR3 covers 15 residues. This chain's CDR3 is CSVEGRASSYNEQFF.

The J gene is TRBJ2-3, the V gene TRBV10-3. CDR3 size: 13 residues. The germline gives CDR1 ENHRY, CDR2 SYGVKD. The CDR3 spells CAISDRTEDTQYF.

The genes are TRBV4-3 and TRBJ1-3; TCRdb designates TRBD1, a call that cannot be tested without DNA. This CDR3 comprises 15 residues. Germline V gives CDR1 LGHNA, CDR2 YSLEER. The CDR3 sequence is CASSQDRGPGNTIYF.

The chain carries TRBV4-1 and TRBJ1-5. CDR1 and CDR2 from the germline V gene are MGHRA and YSYEKL. This CDR3 comprises 15 residues. The CDR3 sequence: CASSQGIVGNQPQHF.

The genes are TRBV7-2 and TRBJ2-6; TCRdb reports TRBD1, a call that lacks DNA to check it against. The CDR3 loop spans 19 amino acids. Germline CDR1 is SGHTA and CDR2 is FQGNSA. This chain's CDR3 is CASSFSTGRDYSGANVLTF. Supplemented by reference TRBV7-2 and TRBJ2-6, the full variable domain reads GAGVSQSPSNKVTEKGKDVELRCDPISGHTALYWYRQSLGQGLEFLIYFQGNSAPDKSGLPSDRFSAERTGGSVSTLTIQRTQQEDSAVYLCASSFSTGRDYSGANVLTFGAGSRLTVL.

The CDR3 reads CASRQGAMRPGNTIYF. The gene calls are TRBV27 and TRBJ1-3; TCRdb lists TRBD1, though no DNA is available to test this call. This CDR3 is built from 16 residues. From germline, CDR1 is MNHEY and CDR2 SMNVEV (reference sequence).

The chain recombines TRBV7-8 with TRBJ2-1; lacking DNA, the TRBD2 call made by TCRdb goes unchecked. Germline lookup yields CDR1 SGHVS and CDR2 FQNEAQ. The CDR3 is 16 amino acids. The CDR3 loop is CASSLASGLASNEQFF.

The CDR3 protein is CSASRQSSYEQYF. The chain combines TRBV20-1 with TRBJ2-7. Per the germline V gene, CDR1 is DFQATT and CDR2 is SNEGSKA (reference sequence). CDR3 length: 13 residues.